The 11 T cell receptor beta chains listed next were all sequenced from one sample in a study of radiation and T cells in renal cell carcinoma. Time point in this sample: baseline pretreatment blood. Specified treatment: 15 Gy SBRT to primary tumor, nephrectomy 4 weeks later. Sequenced by immunoSEQ multiplex PCR; TCRdb stores in-frame clones only, minus some. The sample records 120,000 to 150,000 clones, around four fifths being singletons. This material consisted of blood, taken from a patient whose treatment included radiotherapy and nephrectomy. Source of these receptors: a woman between 50 and 59 years old with renal cell carcinoma.

The chain recombines TRBV5-4 with TRBJ2-5; D is undetermined. Germline loops: CDR1 SGHNT, CDR2 YYREEE (reference sequence). The ends were cut back, 1 base at V and 0 bases at J, with 7 bases in the middle. The CDR3 length is 14 residues. CDR3 sequence (DNA): TGTGCCAGCAGCTTGAAGAGTTACCAAGAGACCCAGTACTTC. Translating gives CASSLKSYQETQYF.

V usage is TRBV7-2 and J usage is TRBJ1-5; no clear D. V dropped 5 bases and J dropped 10 bases, with 15 bases sitting between them. The CDR3 totals 13 residues. From germline, CDR1 is SGHTA and CDR2 FQGNSA. The CDR3, as DNA: TGTGCCAGCAGCCCATCCCCGGGGTTACCCCAGCATTTT. Encoded protein: CASSPSPGLPQHF. Full variable domain (rest looked up from reference TRBV7-2 and TRBJ1-5): GAGVSQSPSNKVTEKGKDVELRCDPISGHTALYWYRQSLGQGLEFLIYFQGNSAPDKSGLPSDRFSAERTGGSVSTLTIQRTQQEDSAVYLCASSPSPGLPQHFGDGTRLSIL.

This rearrangement joins TRBV7-2 to TRBJ2-2, with 7 bases matching TRBD1. The germline CDR1 and CDR2 sequences are SGHTA and FQGNSA. This CDR3 is built from 15 residues. V was pared by 5 bases and J by 3 bases, with 6 bases of the junction left unmatched. CDR3 region: CASSHRGRDTGELFF. CDR3 DNA sequence: TGTGCCAGCAGCCACAGGGGCCGCGACACCGGGGAGCTGTTTTTT. The full variable domain, its missing parts supplied by reference TRBV7-2 and TRBJ2-2, is GAGVSQSPSNKVTEKGKDVELRCDPISGHTALYWYRQSLGQGLEFLIYFQGNSAPDKSGLPSDRFSAERTGGSVSTLTIQRTQQEDSAVYLCASSHRGRDTGELFFGEGSRLTVL.

The chain links TRBV6-5 to TRBJ1-6; perhaps TRBD1 as D (5 bases). The V and J ends lost 4 bases and 6 bases respectively, with 13 bases between them. Germline V CDR1 and CDR2: MNHEY, SVGAGI. The length of the CDR3 is 15 residues. The chain's CDR3 is CASSSGDGTNSPLHF. CDR3 sequence (DNA): TGTGCCAGCAGTTCCGGGGACGGTACTAATTCACCCCTCCACTTT.

The CDR3 DNA is TGCGCCAGCAGCCAAGATCTCGGGATCTGGGGTAACGAGCAGTACTTC. This encodes CASSQDLGIWGNEQYF. The chain carries TRBV4-1 and TRBJ2-7; D possibly corresponds to TRBD2 (5 bases). This CDR3 has 16 residues. CDR1 and CDR2 (germline): MGHRA, YSYEKL. Trimming took off 0 bases at V and 5 bases at J, with 17 bases between the two ends.

The chain recombines TRBV6-1 with TRBJ1-2; D perhaps matches TRBD1 (6 bases). The germline V gene has CDR1 MNHNS and CDR2 SASEGT. The CDR3 runs to 12 residues. The V end was cut by 6 bases, the J end by 7 bases, with 12 bases between. The CDR3 protein is CASRSTGFGYTF. As DNA, the CDR3 is TGTGCCAGCAGATCCACAGGGTTTGGCTACACCTTC.

The rearrangement links TRBV6-6 to TRBJ2-3, with D uncertain. The CDR3 runs 15 residues. Germline V gene data show CDR1 as MNHNY and CDR2 as SVGAGI (reference sequence). The germline V and J ends were trimmed by 2 bases and 0 bases, with 9 bases remaining between them. CDR3 sequence: CASSYPLRSTDTQYF. The CDR3 coding sequence is TGTGCCAGCAGTTACCCCCTAAGGAGCACAGATACGCAGTATTTT.

The V and J genes are TRBV5-1 and TRBJ2-7; 7 bases fit TRBD1. After removal of 4 bases from V and 2 bases from J, the junction contained 6 bases not matched to a gene. In germline, CDR1 is SGHRS, CDR2 YFSETQ. The CDR3 contains 14 residues. The CDR3 DNA reads as TGCGCCAGCAGCCTAGAAGACAGGGCCTACGAGCAGTACTTC. Its protein is CASSLEDRAYEQYF.

J is TRBJ2-1 and V is TRBV29-1; D possibly corresponds to TRBD2 (7 bases). V dropped 4 bases and J dropped 11 bases, with 15 bases sitting between them. Germline V lookup: CDR1 SQVTM, CDR2 ANQGSEA. The CDR3 totals 12 residues. CDR3 loop: CSVALPGGQQFF. The CDR3 bases are TGCAGCGTTGCCCTACCCGGGGGGCAGCAGTTCTTC.

Only one count was recorded for this clone. J is TRBJ2-6 and V is TRBV5-1; D possibly corresponds to TRBD2 (5 bases). Trimming pared 1 base from V and 3 bases from J, leaving 11 bases between. CDR3 length: 16 residues. The germline V gene encodes CDR1 SGHRS and CDR2 YFSETQ. CDR3 in amino acids: CASSLLVASGANVLTF. CDR3 sequence (DNA): TGCGCCAGCAGCTTGTTGGTAGCGAGTGGGGCCAACGTCCTGACTTTC.

The V call is TRBV7-2, the J call TRBJ1-4; tentatively, D is TRBD1 (5 bases). CDR3 size: 14 residues. Germline assignment: CDR1 SGHTA and CDR2 FQGNSA. V was clipped by 3 bases and J by 4 bases, with 9 bases between them. In DNA form, the CDR3 reads TGTGCCAGCAGCTTGACAGTGGATAATGAAAAACTGTTTTTT. Translated: CASSLTVDNEKLFF.